The following is a T cell receptor (beta chain) sequence with its context. Its antigen is currently unknown. One end of the junction does not line up with germline, which may come from a read error. The data were taken from a study of tumor and adjacent non-tumor tissue in lung cancer. Notes on the study in general: Tumor tissue had significantly higher TCR diversity than normal lung.

TCRbeta libraries were built with three rounds of nested PCR, modified from ARM-PCR. TCRdb recomputed calls from the multiplex PCR reads with MiXCR, one row per CDR3 protein. The data show approximately 65,000 distinct CDR3 sequences, around 60% seen once. The template was RNA from unsorted bulk tissue. The TCR was taken from a man in his forties or fifties with non-small cell lung cancer. The specimen sequenced was lung tumor tissue.

CDR3 residues: CASSLEPSTDTHYF. CDR3 bases: TGCGCCAGCAGCTTGGAACCGAGCACAGATACGCACTATTTT. This sequence joins TRBV5-1 and TRBJ2-3, with D uncertain. This CDR3 contains 14 residues. Germline-derived CDR1 and CDR2 are SGHRS and YFSETQ.